Given below is one T cell receptor (beta chain) in context. This clone was picked up one time. Which antigen it targets is not known. Base qualities were left out, and no much larger clone turns up one base away. These data belong to a study of T cell responses to AZD1222 COVID-19 vaccine (dated by TCRdb to the early 2020s). Concerning the study at large: Because spike-specific TCR depth and breadth did not differ between the two schedules, AZD1222 recipients who got a second dose at roughly 4 weeks were pooled with those who got a second dose at roughly 12 weeks. TCR sequencing was performed for approximately 240 trial participants, of whom approximately 200 were given two doses of AZD1222 and about 25 were given two doses of MenACWY control vaccine. Trial participants were enrolled by age into 18-55, 56-69 and 70-plus year subgroups, with roughly 160, 29 and 62 TCR-sequenced participants respectively. Results the study describes overall, beyond this receptor: The vaccine-associated CD4 TCRs covered the entire spike protein, and the dominant responses fell in regions 160-218 and 743-854. Only five to seven AZD1222 recipients were SARS-CoV-2 seropositive at baseline, limiting conclusions about previously exposed vaccinees. A significant rise in spike-specific TCR breadth and depth was observed after two AZD1222 doses relative to day 0 and relative to MenACWY recipients. Reportedly, almost half of the unique spike-specific TCRs recognized epitopes lying outside the regions that are mutated in the B.1.351 and B.1.1.7 variants. Most participants were white British and females outnumbered males, and the authors suggested that clonal diversity may have been underestimated. The 56-69-year group was small, and its depth increase did not reach significance, likely because of low power. No day 14 peak-response samples were available, so repertoires were characterized only after the peak T cell response.

This sample's time point label indicates: baseline before first vaccination. Vaccinee samples came from UK trials COV001 and COV002, including a single-blind randomized controlled phase 2/3 trial of AZD1222 (ChAdOx1 nCoV-19) in healthy adults. For TCRbeta chain sequencing, PBMC samples were collected from trial participants at day 0 and at day 28 after the second dose. The CDR3 regions of human TCRbeta chains were analyzed by immunosequencing. The paper's processing steps were these. TCRs in the repertoires were matched against a reference library of SARS-CoV-2-specific TCRs that had been generated with the MIRA antigen-specificity platform. Breadth was defined as the fraction of unique TCRs that were SARS-CoV-2-associated, and depth was defined as the fraction of total T cells that were SARS-CoV-2-associated. Using the MIRA data, each spike-specific TCR was mapped to the spike region that the TCR reacts to and placed in a CD4 or CD8 class. Log10-transformed breadth and depth values were compared by one-way ANOVA with Sidak's multiple comparisons tests. The table was pulled from immuneACCESS by TCRdb, which kept in-frame rearrangements only. Such tables lose some clones; where checked, under half of the loss comes from unresolved V genes, and the rest has no known cause. The D gene and trimming were derived from the DNA, and the V and J assignments and clone size from that table. Recorded for this sample are 120,000 or so clones; over 80% of them occurred a single time. Around 0.96% of the sample belongs to the ten largest clones.

V and J are trimmed by 4 bases and 8 bases, and the gene matches miss 4 bases of the junction. The CDR3, cysteine through phenylalanine, is 14 amino acids long. The only DNA kept is the CDR3, 42 bases in frame from the first base. For CDR1 and CDR2, the germline V gene (reference sequence) lists LNHDA and SQIVND. The receptor comes from an adult in good health. The chain was built from TRBV19 and TRBJ1-6; 8 nucleotides in the junction match TRBD1. The source material was peripheral blood, sampled on day 0 of AZD1222 vaccination. CDR3 region: CASSTQGADSPLHF. The bases are TGTGCCAGTAGTACGCAGGGGGCGGATTCACCCCTCCACTTT. With all but the CDR3 taken from the reference TRBV19 and TRBJ1-6 genes, the full variable domain is: DGGITQSPKYLFRKEGQNVTLSCEQNLNHDAMYWYRQDPGQGLRLIYYSQIVNDFQKGDIAEGYSVSREKKESFPLTVTSAQKNPTAFYLCASSTQGADSPLHFGNGTRLTVT.